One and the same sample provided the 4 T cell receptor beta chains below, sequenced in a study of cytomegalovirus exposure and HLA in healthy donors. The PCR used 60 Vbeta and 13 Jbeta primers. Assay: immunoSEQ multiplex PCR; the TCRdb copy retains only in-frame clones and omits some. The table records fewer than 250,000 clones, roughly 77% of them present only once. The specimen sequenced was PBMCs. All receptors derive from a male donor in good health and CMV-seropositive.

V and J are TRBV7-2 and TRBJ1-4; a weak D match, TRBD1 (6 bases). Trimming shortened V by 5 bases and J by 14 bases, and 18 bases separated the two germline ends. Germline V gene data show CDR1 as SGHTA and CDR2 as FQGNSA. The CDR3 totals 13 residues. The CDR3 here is CASSPAGTQLLFF. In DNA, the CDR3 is TGTGCCAGCAGCCCTGCCGGGACACAGCTCCTGTTTTTT.

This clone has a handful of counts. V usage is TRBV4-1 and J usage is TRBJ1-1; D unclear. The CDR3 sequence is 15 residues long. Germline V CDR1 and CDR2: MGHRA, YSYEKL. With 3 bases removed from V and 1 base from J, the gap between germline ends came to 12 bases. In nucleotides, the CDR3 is TGCGCCAGCAGCCAGCCTGGAGAGGGGAACACTGAAGCTTTCTTT. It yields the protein CASSQPGEGNTEAFF.

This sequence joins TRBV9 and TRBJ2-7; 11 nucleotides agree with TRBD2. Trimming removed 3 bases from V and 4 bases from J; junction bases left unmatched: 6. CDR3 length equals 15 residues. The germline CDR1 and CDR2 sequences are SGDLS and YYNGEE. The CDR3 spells CASSATSGSRYEQYF. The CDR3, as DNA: TGTGCCAGCAGCGCCACTAGCGGGAGTCGTTACGAGCAGTACTTC. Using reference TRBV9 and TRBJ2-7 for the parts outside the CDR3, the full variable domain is DSGVTQTPKHLITATGQRVTLRCSPRSGDLSVYWYQQSLDQGLQFLIQYYNGEERAKGNILERFSAQQFPDLHSELNLSSLELGDSALYFCASSATSGSRYEQYFGPGTRLTVT.

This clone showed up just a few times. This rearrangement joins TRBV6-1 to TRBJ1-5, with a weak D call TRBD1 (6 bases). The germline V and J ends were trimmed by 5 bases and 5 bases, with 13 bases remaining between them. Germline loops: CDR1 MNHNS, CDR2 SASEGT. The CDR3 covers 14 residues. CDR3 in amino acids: CASSSNRVDQPQHF. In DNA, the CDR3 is TGTGCCAGCAGTTCGAACAGGGTAGATCAGCCCCAGCATTTT.